A selection of T cell receptor beta chains follows, all from one sample in a study of T-cell memory formation after mild COVID-19. TCRdb reanalysed the 5' RACE reads using MiXCR and keeps one entry per CDR3 protein. The sample holds about 140,000 distinct CDR3 sequences, 13% to 15% seen once. Material for sequencing was PBMCs or a T cell subset sorted from them (not recorded which). The source is an adult woman who had mild COVID-19 (a few samples of this study predate the infection). Cell type and time point are not known. Both conserved end residues are part of each CDR3. The order of the fields is clone size, D gene, J gene, V gene, CDR3 DNA, CDR3 protein. A D gene is named only where the DNA matches it firmly. For some rows the clone size is stated as once, few or many, or as a class when expanded; others skip it.

few,NA,TRBJ1-4,TRBV21-1,TGTGCCAGCAGCACTAGACAGGGAGGGGATGAAAAACTGTTTTTT,CASSTRQGGDEKLFF
NA,NA,TRBJ2-2,TRBV4-1,TGCGCCAGCAGCCAAGGTTCCACGGTCCGGCTGTCCGGGGAGCTGTTTTTT,CASSQGSTVRLSGELFF
few,TRBD2,TRBJ2-1,TRBV5-5,TGTGCCAGCAGCTTGGGGACTAGCGGGGGGTCCTACAATGAGCAGTTCTTC,CASSLGTSGGSYNEQFF
few,NA,TRBJ1-1,TRBV29-1,TGCAGCTCCCTGGTAAGCGGGAAAGGGGCCACTGAAGCTTTCTTT,CSSLVSGKGATEAFF
NA,TRBD1,TRBJ1-1,TRBV7-9,TGTGCCAGCGGCCAGGGGGCGAACACTGAAGCTTTCTTT,CASGQGANTEAFF
NA,TRBD1,TRBJ1-1,TRBV20-1,TGCAGTGCTAGGGAATCGACAGGGTCGGGGTCTGAAGCTTTCTTT,CSARESTGSGSEAFF
NA,NA,TRBJ2-7,TRBV2,TGTGCCAGCAGTGGGACAGCTTACGAGCAGTACTTC,CASSGTAYEQYF
many,NA,TRBJ1-2,TRBV18,TGTGCCAGCTCACCAACACAGGTGCCCAACTATGGCTACACCTTC,CASSPTQVPNYGYTF
many,NA,TRBJ2-6,TRBV24-1,TGTGCCACCAGCCCAACAGGTTCCTCCGCCTCTGGGGCCAACGTCCTGACTTTC,CATSPTGSSASGANVLTF
NA,NA,TRBJ1-1,TRBV6-6,TGTGCCAGCAGTTCCTGGACAGAGAACACTGAAGCTTTCTTT,CASSSWTENTEAFF
few,NA,TRBJ1-1,TRBV29-1,TGCAGCGTTTCCCACACTGAAGCTTTCTTT,CSVSHTEAFF
NA,NA,TRBJ2-2,TRBV25-1,TGTGCCAGCAGTGGAGCGGGCAGGGGAACGAACACCGGGGAGCTGTTTTTT,CASSGAGRGTNTGELFF
few,NA,TRBJ1-2,TRBV4-3,TGCGCCAGCAGCCAAGATTTCGTGGTTGATTTCGGCTACACCTTC,CASSQDFVVDFGYTF
many,NA,TRBJ2-7,TRBV29-1,TGCAGCGTTGAATCAGTAAGCTCCTACGAGCAGTACTTC,CSVESVSSYEQYF
NA,NA,TRBJ2-3,TRBV29-1,TGCAGCGTTGAATGGTCTTTCACCATGCCCACAGATACGCAGTATTTT,CSVEWSFTMPTDTQYF
NA,NA,TRBJ2-7,TRBV6-5,TGTGCCAGCAGTTATATGGACGGCTACGAGCAGTACTTC,CASSYMDGYEQYF
NA,TRBD1,TRBJ2-7,TRBV5-1,TGCGCCAGCAGCTGGACAGGGGGAACCTACGAGCAGTACTTC,CASSWTGGTYEQYF
NA,TRBD2,TRBJ2-1,TRBV29-1,TGCAGCGTTGAATACGAGGTGGGACTAGCGGGAGTTTGGGGCAATGAGCAGTTCTTC,CSVEYEVGLAGVWGNEQFF
few,TRBD1,TRBJ2-7,TRBV2,TGTGCCAGCAGAGATACAGGGGCAGGTGACTACGAGCAGTACTTC,CASRDTGAGDYEQYF
NA,TRBD2,TRBJ2-7,TRBV12-3/TRBV12-4,TGTGCCAGCAGTTTAGCGCACCTCTCTAGCGGGGAATCCTACGAGCAGTACTTC,CASSLAHLSSGESYEQYF
NA,TRBD2,TRBJ2-1,TRBV7-8,TGTGCCAGCAGCCCCCTTATGGCCGCGGGGGGGGCGCCGGGTTACAATGAGCAGTTCTTC,CASSPLMAAGGAPGYNEQFF
NA,NA,TRBJ2-1,TRBV6-6,TGTGCCAGCAGCCCCTATTTTTACAATGAGCAGTTCTTC,CASSPYFYNEQFF
few,TRBD2,TRBJ2-1,TRBV20-1,TGCAGTGCTAGAGCCTCGGGACTAGCGGCATACAATGAGCAGTTCTTC,CSARASGLAAYNEQFF
NA,NA,TRBJ2-3,TRBV15,TGTGCCACCAGCAGAGGAGCACTGAGGGCAGATACGCAGTATTTT,CATSRGALRADTQYF
NA,NA,TRBJ1-1,TRBV3-1,TGTGCCAGCACCCGTTTCGGGGGCACTGAAGCTTTCTTT,CASTRFGGTEAFF
NA,NA,TRBJ1-1,TRBV4-3,TGCGCCAGCAGCCCTAATCTGGGACCGCGGAACACTGAAGCTTTCTTT,CASSPNLGPRNTEAFF
many,NA,TRBJ2-1,TRBV5-1,TGCGCCAGCAGCTTCAATCAGGGAAATGAGCAGTTCTTC,CASSFNQGNEQFF
few,NA,TRBJ2-7,TRBV7-9,TGTGCCAGCAGCCCGACTAGTCAGGTCGGGCAGTACTTC,CASSPTSQVGQYF
NA,NA,TRBJ2-1,TRBV14,TGTGCCAGCAGCCCCCCTTACGGTGAGCAGTTCTTC,CASSPPYGEQFF
many,TRBD2,TRBJ2-7,TRBV25-1,TGTGCCAGCAGTAGCGGGGGGGCCCACGAGCAGTACTTC,CASSSGGAHEQYF
NA,TRBD1,TRBJ1-5,TRBV12-3/TRBV12-4,TGTGCCAGCAGTCCGGAAGGGGGCTATAGCAATCAGCCCCAGCATTTT,CASSPEGGYSNQPQHF
few,NA,TRBJ2-7,TRBV27,TGTGCCAGCAGTGAACAGGGACGGTTCTACGAGCAGTACTTC,CASSEQGRFYEQYF
many,TRBD2,TRBJ2-1,TRBV7-6,TGTGCCAGCAGCCCAGGGACTAGCGGGAAGTATTACAATGAGCAGTTCTTC,CASSPGTSGKYYNEQFF
few,NA,TRBJ1-6,TRBV9,TGTGCCAGCAGCCCCGGTGAGGGGTATCCCCTCCACTTT,CASSPGEGYPLHF
NA,TRBD2,TRBJ2-7,TRBV4-1,TGCGCCAGCAGCCAAGCGTATGGCGGGAGCGACTACGAGCAGTACTTC,CASSQAYGGSDYEQYF
few,TRBD2,TRBJ2-5,TRBV6-5,TGTGCCAGCAGGCTGGGACTAGCGGGGGGTCTACAAGAGACCCAGTACTTC,CASRLGLAGGLQETQYF
NA,TRBD1,TRBJ2-7,TRBV15,TGTGCCACCACCAGAGGGACAGGACAGGGATTCTACGAGCAGTACTTC,CATTRGTGQGFYEQYF
NA,NA,TRBJ2-1,TRBV20-1,TGCAGTGCTAGTGGGGCAGGGCCCTGGGTAGGCGTCTACAATGAGCAGTTCTTC,CSASGAGPWVGVYNEQFF
NA,NA,TRBJ2-1,TRBV29-1,TGCAGCACCCTCCATAGGGGGGCTCGGGAGCAGTTCTTC,CSTLHRGAREQFF
few,NA,TRBJ2-7,TRBV20-1,TGCAGTGCTAGAGATTTCGTAAGACCCTACGAGCAGTACTTC,CSARDFVRPYEQYF
few,NA,TRBJ1-2,TRBV29-1,TGCAGCGTTGTAGAACAAACTAACTATGGCTACACCTTC,CSVVEQTNYGYTF
NA,NA,TRBJ2-5,TRBV20-1,TGCAGTGCTAGAGACCTCGTCTCAGGCGATACCGAGACCCAGTACTTC,CSARDLVSGDTETQYF